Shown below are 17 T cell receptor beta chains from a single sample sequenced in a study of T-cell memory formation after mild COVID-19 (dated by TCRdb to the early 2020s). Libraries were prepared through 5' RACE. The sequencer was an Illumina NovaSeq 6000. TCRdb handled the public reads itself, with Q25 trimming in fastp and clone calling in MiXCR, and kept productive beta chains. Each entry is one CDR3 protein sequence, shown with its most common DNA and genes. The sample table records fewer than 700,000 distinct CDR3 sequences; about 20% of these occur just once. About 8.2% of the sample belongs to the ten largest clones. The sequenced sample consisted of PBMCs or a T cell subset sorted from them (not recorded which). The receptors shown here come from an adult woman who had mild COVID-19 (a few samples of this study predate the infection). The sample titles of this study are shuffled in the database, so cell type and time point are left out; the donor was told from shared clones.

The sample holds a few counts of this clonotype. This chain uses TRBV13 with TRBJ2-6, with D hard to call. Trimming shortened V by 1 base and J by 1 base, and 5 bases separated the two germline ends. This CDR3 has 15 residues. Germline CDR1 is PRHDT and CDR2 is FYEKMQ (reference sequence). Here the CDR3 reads CASSLAQSGANVLTF. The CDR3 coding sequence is TGTGCCAGCAGCTTAGCTCAGTCTGGGGCCAACGTCCTGACTTTC.

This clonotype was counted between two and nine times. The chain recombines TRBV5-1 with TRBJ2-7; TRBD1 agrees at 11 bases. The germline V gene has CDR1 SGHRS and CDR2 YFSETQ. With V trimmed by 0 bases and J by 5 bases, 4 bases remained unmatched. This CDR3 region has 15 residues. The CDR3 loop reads CASSLALGQGDEQYF. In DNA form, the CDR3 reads TGCGCCAGCAGCTTGGCCTTGGGACAGGGGGACGAGCAGTACTTC.

Written as DNA, the CDR3 is TGTGCCAGCAGCGTCTCCCTCAACAGGGTCTACGAGCAGTACTTC. Translated, it gives CASSVSLNRVYEQYF. The chain combines TRBV9 with TRBJ2-7; D may be TRBD1 (6 bases). V lost 2 bases to trimming and J lost 3 bases, with 15 bases between them. The CDR3 loop spans 15 amino acids. CDR1 is SGDLS and CDR2 is YYNGEE in the germline V gene.

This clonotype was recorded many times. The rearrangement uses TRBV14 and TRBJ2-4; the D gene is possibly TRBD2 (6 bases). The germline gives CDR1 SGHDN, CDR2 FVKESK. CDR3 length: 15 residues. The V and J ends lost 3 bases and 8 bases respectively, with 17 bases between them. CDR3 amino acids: CASSHNEDYGDIQYF. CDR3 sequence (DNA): TGTGCCAGCAGCCACAACGAGGACTATGGGGACATTCAGTACTTC.

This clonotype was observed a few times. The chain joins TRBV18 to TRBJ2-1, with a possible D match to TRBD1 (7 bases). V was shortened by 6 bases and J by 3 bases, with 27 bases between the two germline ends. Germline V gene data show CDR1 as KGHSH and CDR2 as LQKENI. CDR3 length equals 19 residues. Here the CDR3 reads CASSRRLGAGQSFYNEQFF. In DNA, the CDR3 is TGTGCCAGCTCCCGCCGGCTAGGGGCGGGACAGTCTTTCTACAATGAGCAGTTCTTC.

For the CDR3, the DNA is TGTGCCAGCAGCTCGGGACTAGCGGGAGTGGTTGAGCAGTTCTTC. Protein sequence: CASSSGLAGVVEQFF. The gene calls are TRBV7-9 and TRBJ2-1, with 14 bases matching TRBD2. The germline gives CDR1 SEHNR, CDR2 FQNEAQ (reference sequence). V dropped 4 bases and J dropped 9; count of bases not matched to a gene: 5. The CDR3 sequence is 15 residues long.

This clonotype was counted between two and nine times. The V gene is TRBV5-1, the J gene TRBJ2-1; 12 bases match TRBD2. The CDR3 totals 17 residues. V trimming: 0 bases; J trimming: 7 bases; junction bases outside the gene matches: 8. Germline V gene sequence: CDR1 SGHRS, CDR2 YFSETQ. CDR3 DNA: TGCGCCAGCAGCTTGGACGGACTAGCGGGAAAGGGGAATGAGCAGTTCTTC. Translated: CASSLDGLAGKGNEQFF.

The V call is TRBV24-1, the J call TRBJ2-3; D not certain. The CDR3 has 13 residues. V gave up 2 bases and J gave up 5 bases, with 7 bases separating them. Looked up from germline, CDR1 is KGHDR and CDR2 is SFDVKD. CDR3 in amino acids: CATSDSPEDTQYF. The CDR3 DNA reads TGTGCCACCAGTGATTCTCCGGAAGATACGCAGTATTTT.

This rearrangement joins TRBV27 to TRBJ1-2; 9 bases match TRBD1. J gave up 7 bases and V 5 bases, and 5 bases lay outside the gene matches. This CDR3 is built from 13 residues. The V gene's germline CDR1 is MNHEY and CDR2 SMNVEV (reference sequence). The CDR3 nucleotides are TGTGCCAGCAGTGTAGGACAGGGGACTGGCTACACCTTC. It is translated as CASSVGQGTGYTF.

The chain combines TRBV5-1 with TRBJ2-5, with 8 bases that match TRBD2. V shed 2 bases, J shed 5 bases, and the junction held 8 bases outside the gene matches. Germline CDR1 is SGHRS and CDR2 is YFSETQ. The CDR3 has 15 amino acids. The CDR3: CASSFRAGAGETQYF. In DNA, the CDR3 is TGCGCCAGCAGCTTTCGAGCGGGGGCTGGGGAGACCCAGTACTTC.

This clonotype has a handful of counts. CDR3 sequence: CASMRGQMNTEAFF. CDR3 nucleotide sequence: TGTGCCAGCATGAGGGGGCAGATGAACACTGAAGCTTTCTTT. The V gene is TRBV6-6, the J gene TRBJ1-1; 7 bases match TRBD1. The germline V gene has CDR1 MNHNY and CDR2 SVGAGI (reference sequence). The CDR3 is 14 amino acids. V lost 7 bases to trimming and J lost 0 bases; unmatched junction nucleotides: 5.

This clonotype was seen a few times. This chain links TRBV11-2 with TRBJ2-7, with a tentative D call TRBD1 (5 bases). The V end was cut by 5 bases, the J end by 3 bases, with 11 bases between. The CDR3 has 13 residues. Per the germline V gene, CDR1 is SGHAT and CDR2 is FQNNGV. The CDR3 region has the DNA TGTGCCAGCAGCGGCCAGGGATTCTACGAGCAGTACTTC. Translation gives CASSGQGFYEQYF.

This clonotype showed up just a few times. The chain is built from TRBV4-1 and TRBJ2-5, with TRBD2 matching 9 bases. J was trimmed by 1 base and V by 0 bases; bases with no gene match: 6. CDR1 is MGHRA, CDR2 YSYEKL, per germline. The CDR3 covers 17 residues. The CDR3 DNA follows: TGCGCCAGCAGCCAAGATGTAGCGGGGGCCTTCCAAGAGACCCAGTACTTC. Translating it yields CASSQDVAGAFQETQYF.

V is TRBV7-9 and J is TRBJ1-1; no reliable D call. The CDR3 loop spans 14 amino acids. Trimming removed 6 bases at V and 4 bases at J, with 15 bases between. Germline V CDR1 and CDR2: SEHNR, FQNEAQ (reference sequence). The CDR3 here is CASSPRPTFTEAFF. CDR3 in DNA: TGTGCCAGCAGTCCTCGGCCCACCTTCACTGAAGCTTTCTTT.

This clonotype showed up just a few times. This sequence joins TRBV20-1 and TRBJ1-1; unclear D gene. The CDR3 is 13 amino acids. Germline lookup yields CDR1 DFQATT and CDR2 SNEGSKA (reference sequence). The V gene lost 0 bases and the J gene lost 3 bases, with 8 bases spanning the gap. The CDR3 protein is CSARDKQYTEAFF. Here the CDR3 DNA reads TGCAGTGCTAGAGATAAACAGTACACTGAAGCTTTCTTT.

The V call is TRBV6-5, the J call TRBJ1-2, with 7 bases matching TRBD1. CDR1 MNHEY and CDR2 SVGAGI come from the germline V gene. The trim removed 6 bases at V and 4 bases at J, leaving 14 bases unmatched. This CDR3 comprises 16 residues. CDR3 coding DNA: TGTGCCAGCAGGGACACCTCGACAGGGACCCGCTATGGCTACACCTTC. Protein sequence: CASRDTSTGTRYGYTF.

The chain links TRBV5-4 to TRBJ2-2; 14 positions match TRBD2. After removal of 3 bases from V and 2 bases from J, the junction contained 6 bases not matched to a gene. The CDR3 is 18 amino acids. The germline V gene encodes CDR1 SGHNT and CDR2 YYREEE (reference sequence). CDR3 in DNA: TGTGCCAGCAGCTCCTGGACTAGCGGGGGGCCTAACACCGGGGAGCTGTTTTTT. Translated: CASSSWTSGGPNTGELFF.